This T cell receptor beta chain was documented in a study of metastatic and nonmetastatic thyroid tumors. For the study at large: Repertoires were compared across blood and tumor or nodule tissue from malignant and benign thyroid patients. Study results and caveats: A significant increase in TCR beta diversity was reportedly seen in malignant thyroid tumors relative to benign nodules, in blood and tumor.

CDR1 is LGHNA, CDR2 YNFKEQ, per germline. With V trimmed by 5 bases and J by 4 bases, 16 bases remained unmatched. This CDR3 has 17 amino acids. Nobody among the patients had been given any treatment before thyroid surgery. On this clone itself: Its antigen remains unidentified.

TCRdb redid the clone calls on the PCR reads using MiXCR. Here the sample spans approximately 16,000 clones, roughly 23% being singletons. The sequence came from a male donor with papillary thyroid cancer or a benign thyroid nodule (not recorded which). Some clones in this sample may be carry-over from other donors' samples. This sequence joins TRBV4-2 and TRBJ1-1; the match to TRBD1 covers 7 bases. Sequencing was carried out using blood. The CDR3 spells CASSTEPQGDGGTEAFF. In nucleotides, the CDR3 is TGTGCCAGCAGCACAGAGCCGCAGGGGGATGGGGGCACTGAAGCTTTCTTT.